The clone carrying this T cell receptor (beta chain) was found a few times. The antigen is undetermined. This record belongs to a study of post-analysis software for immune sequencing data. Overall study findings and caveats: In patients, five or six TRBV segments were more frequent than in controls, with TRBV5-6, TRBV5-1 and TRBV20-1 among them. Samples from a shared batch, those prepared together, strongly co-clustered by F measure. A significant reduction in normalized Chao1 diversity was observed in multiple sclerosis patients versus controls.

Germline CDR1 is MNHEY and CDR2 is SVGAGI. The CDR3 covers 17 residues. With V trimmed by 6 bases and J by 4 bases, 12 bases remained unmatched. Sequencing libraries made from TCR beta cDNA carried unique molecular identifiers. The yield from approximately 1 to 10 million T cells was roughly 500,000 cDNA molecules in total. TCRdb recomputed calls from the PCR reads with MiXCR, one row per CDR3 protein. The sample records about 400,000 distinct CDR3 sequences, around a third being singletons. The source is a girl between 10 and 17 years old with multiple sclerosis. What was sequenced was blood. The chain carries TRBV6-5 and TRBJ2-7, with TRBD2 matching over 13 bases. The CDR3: CASSLLAGGSHLYEQYF. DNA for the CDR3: TGTGCCAGCAGCTTACTAGCGGGGGGGTCCCACCTGTACGAGCAGTACTTC.